The T cell receptor (beta chain) described here comes from a study of blood T cell repertoires in COVID-19. The wider study: The origin of the acute and convalescent COVID-19 samples was the United States, Italy and Spain. The cDNA or gDNA used as material had been derived from T cells, B-cell-depleted T cells, or PBMCs.

The table came from immunoSEQ multiplex PCR; TCRdb's copy has only in-frame clones and leaves some out. In the table there are about 130,000 clones, 70% to 90% of which are singletons. With 6 bases clipped from V and 8 bases from J, the junction kept 6 bases outside the gene matches. The CDR3 covers 12 residues. Germline loops: CDR1 MDHEN, CDR2 SYDVKM. Sample: peripheral blood. The receptor was isolated from a woman older than 75 with acute or convalescent COVID-19. J is TRBJ1-1 and V is TRBV28; 7 bases align to TRBD1. The CDR3 protein is CASRTGTAEAFF. Written as DNA, the CDR3 is TGTGCCAGCAGAACAGGGACAGCGGAAGCTTTCTTT.